These T cell receptor beta chains were read from a single sample in a study of T cell repertoires in cytomegalovirus infection. These receptors' targets are unknown. One entry per CDR3 protein, called by TCRdb with MiXCR from the reads. This table holds approximately 990,000 distinct CDR3 sequences, more than 25% found once. The material was cultured CD8+ T cells from PBMCs, obtained from culture after CMV antigen stimulation. The receptor source for this set is a human donor in good health (CMV status not recorded). Some clones in this sample may be carry-over from other donors' samples. CDR3s include the opening cysteine and the closing phenylalanine or tryptophan.

v_call	j_call	cdr3_aa
TRBV12-3/TRBV12-4	TRBJ2-2	CASSLGTSGGKNTGELFF
TRBV19	TRBJ2-1	CASHLDGSSYNEQFF
TRBV7-6	TRBJ2-7	CASSLELGVGSGETYEQYF
TRBV7-3	TRBJ2-1	CASSPTLAVYNEQFF
TRBV7-6	TRBJ1-2	CASSPVSLGLYQDGYTF
TRBV2	TRBJ2-3	CAWREGGTDTQYF
TRBV7-9	TRBJ1-5	CASTQGEGPQHF
TRBV7-6	TRBJ2-5	CASSPKPGQGGETQYF
TRBV9	TRBJ2-3	CASSVGDARLRDDSTDTQYF
TRBV20-1	TRBJ1-6	CSATDRGLRNSPLHF
TRBV12-3/TRBV12-4	TRBJ1-2	CASRRGPAGYGYTF
TRBV6-2/TRBV6-3	TRBJ1-5	CASRTGGALGEPQHF
TRBV12-3/TRBV12-4	TRBJ2-5	CASSDPPKETQYF
TRBV12-3/TRBV12-4	TRBJ1-1	CASSPPRGSALMNTEAFF
TRBV5-8	TRBJ2-1	CASRLIGEAYNEQFF
TRBV4-1	TRBJ2-3	CASSQGEDYPNLDTQYF
TRBV7-2	TRBJ2-1	CASSLANRGRPYNEQFF
TRBV19	TRBJ2-2	CASSIYGVNTGELFF
TRBV28	TRBJ2-3	CASSFWEARTDTQYF
TRBV7-9	TRBJ1-1	CASSWDRDTEAFF
TRBV7-9	TRBJ2-1	CASSLGTGGIF
TRBV7-3	TRBJ2-3	CASSPLAGATDTQYF
TRBV4-1	TRBJ1-2	CASSQSPGLYYGYTF
TRBV5-4	TRBJ2-5	CASSTSGGLYF
TRBV7-6	TRBJ2-3	CASSLAITRDTQYF
TRBV6-5	TRBJ2-1	CASRPAGGPLGEQFF
TRBV25-1	TRBJ1-2	CASSELVDREDGYTF
TRBV27	TRBJ1-2	CASSFLANYGYTF
TRBV19	TRBJ1-2	CASSPRRDQRYGYTF
TRBV19	TRBJ2-7	CASSIGMGQFEQYF
TRBV11-1	TRBJ2-1	CASSTGRASGDNEQFF
TRBV5-1	TRBJ2-7	CASSFSRDPFHQESYEQYF
TRBV14	TRBJ2-2	CASSQLPSDNTGELFF
TRBV18	TRBJ1-4	CVSSPPGQLNEKLFF
TRBV10-3	TRBJ2-3	CAISESTTGTDTQYF
TRBV6-1	TRBJ2-1	CASIDPGLESYNEQFF
TRBV24-1	TRBJ2-2	CATSDPRRGPGELFF
TRBV6-2/TRBV6-3	TRBJ2-7	CASSPISGQSPYEQYF
TRBV29-1	TRBJ2-1	CSVLGGQPEQFF
TRBV7-8	TRBJ2-7	CASSLGTQTYEQYF
TRBV2	TRBJ2-1	CASSEALNNYNEQFF
TRBV12-3/TRBV12-4	TRBJ1-2	CASSSTGGAGSGYTF
TRBV5-4	TRBJ2-1	CASSPLPGGDFYNEQFF
TRBV7-6	TRBJ2-1	CASSLESGTGKLDEQFF
TRBV4-1	TRBJ1-3	CASSQEYGGPGRGNTIYF
TRBV27	TRBJ2-1	CASSRQAGGPGEQFF
TRBV7-4	TRBJ2-2	CASTPTQTVTGELFF
TRBV19	TRBJ1-1	CASSFPSGAFF